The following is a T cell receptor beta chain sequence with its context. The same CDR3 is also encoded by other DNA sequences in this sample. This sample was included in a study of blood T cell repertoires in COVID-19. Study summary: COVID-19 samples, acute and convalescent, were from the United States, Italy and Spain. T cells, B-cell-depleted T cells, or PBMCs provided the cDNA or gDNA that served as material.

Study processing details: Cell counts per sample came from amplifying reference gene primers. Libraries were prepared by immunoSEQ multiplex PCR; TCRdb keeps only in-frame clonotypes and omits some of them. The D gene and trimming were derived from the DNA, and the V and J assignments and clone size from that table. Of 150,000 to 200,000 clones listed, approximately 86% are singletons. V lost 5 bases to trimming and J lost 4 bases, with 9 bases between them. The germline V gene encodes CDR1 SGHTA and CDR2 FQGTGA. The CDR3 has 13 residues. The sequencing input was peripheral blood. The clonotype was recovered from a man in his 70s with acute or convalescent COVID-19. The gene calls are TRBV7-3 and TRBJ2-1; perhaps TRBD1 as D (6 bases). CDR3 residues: CASSPDRYNEQFF. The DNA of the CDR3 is TGTGCCAGCAGCCCGGACAGATACAATGAGCAGTTCTTC.